These 24 T cell receptor beta chains were all obtained from the same sample, sequenced in a study of T cells in Graves' hyperthyroidism and ophthalmopathy. Amplified regions were TCR beta CDR3 sequences from RNA transcripts. During a first-round RT-PCR of the TCR CDR3, the HTBI primer set was used. TCRdb fed the multiplex PCR reads into MiXCR, producing one record per CDR3 protein. The repertoire consists of fewer than 700,000 distinct CDR3 sequences, with over 15% occurring once and the leading ten covering approximately 15%. The sequenced sample was blood. The receptors originated from a woman in her late teens or twenties with Graves' ophthalmopathy.

This clonotype was observed many times. The chain uses TRBV20-1 and TRBJ1-1; TRBD1 might be the D (6 bases). The ends were cut back, 6 bases at V and 1 base at J, with 12 bases in the middle. CDR1 is DFQATT, CDR2 SNEGSKA, per germline (reference sequence). There are 13 residues in the CDR3. The DNA for the CDR3 is TGCAGTGCAGGGGGGGCCGAGAACACTGAAGCTTTCTTT. Its protein is CSAGGAENTEAFF.

The rearrangement uses TRBV27 and TRBJ2-3; maybe TRBD2 (5 bases). CDR3 length: 17 residues. CDR1 is MNHEY, CDR2 SMNVEV, per germline (reference sequence). The germline V and J ends were trimmed by 6 bases and 4 bases, with 23 bases remaining between them. CDR3 sequence: CASSRNPPGTPADTQYF. The DNA for the CDR3 is TGTGCCAGCAGCCGAAACCCCCCGGGAACGCCGGCAGATACGCAGTATTTT.

Ten or more counts support this clonotype. V usage is TRBV7-3 and J usage is TRBJ1-2; 7 nucleotides line up with TRBD1. Trimming removed 8 bases from V and 5 bases from J; junction bases left unmatched: 8. The germline V gene encodes CDR1 SGHTA and CDR2 FQGTGA. There are 13 residues in the CDR3. CDR3 DNA sequence: TGTGCCAGCGGGACAGCAAGAGGGTATGGCTACACCTTC. Translating gives CASGTARGYGYTF.

The chain couples TRBV19 to TRBJ1-4; the D is unclear. V shed 5 bases and J shed 0 bases, with 16 bases lying between them. Germline V CDR1 and CDR2: LNHDA, SQIVND (reference sequence). The length of the CDR3 is 17 residues. Here the CDR3 reads CASSEDPGGTTNEKLFF. The CDR3 bases are TGTGCCAGTAGTGAGGATCCGGGAGGGACAACTAATGAAAAACTGTTTTTT.

This clonotype was observed a few times. CDR3 residues: CASSGNQGARTDTQYF. The CDR3 coding sequence is TGTGCCAGCAGTGGAAATCAGGGGGCTCGGACAGATACGCAGTATTTT. This chain connects TRBV6-1 to TRBJ2-3; TRBD1 aligns across 8 bases. The CDR3 is 16 residues long. CDR1 is MNHNS and CDR2 is SASEGT in the germline V gene. Trimming at V came to 4 bases and at J to 3 bases, leaving 9 bases not matched to a gene.

There are many counts of this clonotype. CDR3 in DNA: TGTGCCAGCAGCAACACCGGGACAGCGAACACCGGGGAGCTGTTTTTT. Its translation: CASSNTGTANTGELFF. The chain joins TRBV3-1 to TRBJ2-2, with 7 positions matching TRBD1. Germline-derived CDR1 and CDR2 are LGHDT and YNNKEL (reference sequence). With 5 bases clipped from V and 0 bases from J, the junction kept 6 bases outside the gene matches. The CDR3 sequence is 16 residues long.

In this sample, this clonotype turned up many times. The chain recombines TRBV27 with TRBJ2-7, with a weak D call TRBD2 (6 bases). Trimming shortened V by 4 bases and J by 2 bases, and 12 bases separated the two germline ends. Germline values: CDR1 MNHEY, CDR2 SMNVEV (reference sequence). This CDR3 contains 14 residues. The CDR3 DNA reads as TGTGCCAGCAGTTCGCCGGGACTCACCTACGAGCAGTACTTC. It codes for CASSSPGLTYEQYF.

This clonotype was seen repeatedly, ten times or more. The chain employs TRBV18 and TRBJ2-7, with 8 bases lining up with TRBD1. Germline CDR1 KGHSH, CDR2 LQKENI. The CDR3 totals 13 residues. V shed 5 bases and J 2 bases; nucleotides not matched to a gene: 2. The CDR3 spells CASSGGQAYEQYF. Written as DNA, the CDR3 is TGTGCCAGCTCAGGGGGACAGGCCTACGAGCAGTACTTC.

This clonotype was seen repeatedly, ten times or more. This chain connects TRBV28 to TRBJ2-7; D might be TRBD2 (5 bases). Looked up from germline, CDR1 is MDHEN and CDR2 is SYDVKM. The CDR3 covers 13 residues. Trimming removed 6 bases from V and 2 bases from J, with 11 bases in between. The CDR3 spells CASRSGNTYEQYF. In DNA, the CDR3 is TGTGCCAGCAGGTCCGGGAACACCTACGAGCAGTACTTC.

This clonotype was observed at least ten times. CDR3 region: CASRVYEQYF. CDR3 DNA: TGTGCCAGCAGGGTGTACGAGCAGTACTTC. The chain carries TRBV27 and TRBJ2-7, with D hard to call. Germline V gene sequence: CDR1 MNHEY, CDR2 SMNVEV (reference sequence). Between the trimmed V and J ends, which lost 6 bases and 4 bases, there was a span of 4 bases. The length of the CDR3 is 10 residues.

The CDR3 spells CASSLIGGARETQYF. CDR3 nucleotides: TGTGCCAGCAGCTTAATAGGGGGCGCGAGGGAGACCCAGTACTTC. The V gene is TRBV4-2, the J gene TRBJ2-5, with 7 nucleotides matching TRBD1. The CDR3 runs to 15 residues. The germline CDR1 and CDR2 sequences are LGHNA and YNFKEQ. Germline trimming cut 5 bases from V and 5 bases from J; bases unmatched to any gene: 11.

This clonotype was picked up a small number of times. The chain links TRBV6-2 or TRBV6-3 to TRBJ2-3; D remains unclear. Germline CDR1 and CDR2: MNHEY and SVGEGT. V lost 3 bases, J lost 5 bases, and 18 bases lay in between. This CDR3 is built from 16 residues. CDR3 protein: CASSYTAYIKEDTQYF. The DNA for the CDR3 is TGTGCCAGCAGTTATACGGCTTACATTAAGGAAGATACGCAGTATTTT.

This clonotype turned up a few times. J is TRBJ2-2 and V is TRBV29-1; D is possibly TRBD1 or TRBD2 (5 bases each). With 3 bases removed from V and 5 bases from J, the gap between germline ends came to 7 bases. CDR3 length: 12 residues. Germline-derived CDR1 and CDR2 are SQVTM and ANQGSEA. The chain's CDR3 is CSVDGGTGELFF. DNA for the CDR3: TGCAGCGTTGATGGGGGAACCGGGGAGCTGTTTTTT.

The sample holds many counts of this clonotype. V is TRBV7-3 and J is TRBJ2-3; D unresolved. Trimming shortened V by 2 bases and J by 0 bases, and 9 bases separated the two germline ends. The germline gives CDR1 SGHTA, CDR2 FQGTGA. This CDR3 contains 15 residues. Here the CDR3 DNA reads TGTGCCAGCAGCTTAGGGGATGCTAGCACAGATACGCAGTATTTT. Its protein product is CASSLGDASTDTQYF. The whole variable domain, filled in from reference TRBV7-3 and TRBJ2-3, reads GAGVSQTPSNKVTEKGKYVELRCDPISGHTALYWYRQSLGQGPEFLIYFQGTGAADDSGLPNDRFFAVRPEGSVSTLKIQRTERGDSAVYLCASSLGDASTDTQYFGPGTRLTVL.

This clonotype was recorded many times. The chain joins TRBV6-1 to TRBJ2-7; D is possibly TRBD1 (6 bases). The CDR3 contains 14 residues. Germline lookup yields CDR1 MNHNS and CDR2 SASEGT. V lost 2 bases, J lost 2 bases, and 10 bases lay in between. The DNA of the CDR3 is TGTGCCAGCAGTGAAATGGACAGAACCTACGAGCAGTACTTC. Translation: CASSEMDRTYEQYF.

This clonotype has just a few counts. V and J are TRBV7-9 and TRBJ2-2; 7 nucleotides agree with TRBD2. The germline V gene encodes CDR1 SEHNR and CDR2 FQNEAQ (reference sequence). The CDR3 sequence is 22 residues long. Trimming at V came to 5 bases and at J to 2 bases, leaving 26 bases not matched to a gene. The CDR3 nucleotides are TGTGCCAGCAGCCCTACCTGGGGCCGGGAGGCACATCTTCATAAAAACACCGGGGAGCTGTTTTTT. This sequence encodes CASSPTWGREAHLHKNTGELFF.

This clonotype was counted at least ten times. V is TRBV10-3 and J is TRBJ2-1; 11 bases agree with TRBD2. Germline V gene sequence: CDR1 ENHRY, CDR2 SYGVKD. V gave up 10 bases and J gave up 6 bases; unmatched junction bases: 8. CDR3 size: 14 residues. The CDR3 coding sequence is TGTGCCACCCTTATAGCGGGAGGGCCCAATGAGCAGTTCTTC. Its translation: CATLIAGGPNEQFF.

This clonotype occurred many times. This chain joins TRBV12-3 or TRBV12-4 and TRBJ1-4; TRBD1 aligns across 8 bases. This CDR3 is 15 amino acids long. The ends lost 3 bases at V and 5 bases at J; junction bases unmatched: 5. CDR3 in DNA: TGTGCCAGCAGTTTGTTTGACAGGGGAAATGAAAAACTGTTTTTT. Translated, it gives CASSLFDRGNEKLFF.

This clonotype was detected ten times or more. The rearrangement joins TRBV10-3 to TRBJ2-7, with 9 bases fitting TRBD1. The CDR3 runs to 15 residues. Germline V gene sequence: CDR1 ENHRY, CDR2 SYGVKD. The V gene end was trimmed by 3 bases and the J gene end by 0 bases; junction bases not matched to a gene: 3. For the CDR3, the DNA is TGTGCCATCAGTGAAGGGGGACAGGGCTCCTACGAGCAGTACTTC. Amino acids: CAISEGGQGSYEQYF.

This clonotype was seen only a few times. The chain is built from TRBV20-1 and TRBJ1-2, with TRBD1 as a possible D gene (5 bases). Trimming took off 6 bases at V and 1 base at J, with 21 bases between the two ends. Germline V gene data show CDR1 as DFQATT and CDR2 as SNEGSKA (reference sequence). This CDR3 contains 16 residues. The CDR3, as DNA: TGCAGTGCCGACATAGCACAGGACACGTATAACTATGGCTACACCTTC. Translation: CSADIAQDTYNYGYTF.

This clonotype was seen ten or more times. The CDR3 nucleotides read TGTGCCAGCAGTTTGACTAACCGAGGCAATGAGCAGTTCTTC. Translation: CASSLTNRGNEQFF. V is TRBV12-3 or TRBV12-4 and J is TRBJ2-1; possible D gene TRBD2, 5 bases. The V gene lost 3 bases and the J gene lost 6 bases, with 12 bases spanning the gap. The length of the CDR3 is 14 residues.

This clonotype appeared many times. The rearrangement links TRBV20-1 to TRBJ2-3, with 11 positions matching TRBD2. The V and J ends lost 6 bases and 2 bases, in that order; junction bases with no gene match: 7. The germline V gene encodes CDR1 DFQATT and CDR2 SNEGSKA (reference sequence). CDR3 length: 15 amino acids. The CDR3 protein is CSAPIAGGFTDTQYF. The CDR3 DNA reads as TGCAGTGCCCCAATAGCGGGGGGGTTCACAGATACGCAGTATTTT.

The rearrangement links TRBV7-9 to TRBJ1-6; tentatively, D is TRBD1 (5 bases). The V gene lost 6 bases and the J gene lost 4 bases, with 10 bases spanning the gap. The length of the CDR3 is 14 residues. Looked up from germline, CDR1 is SEHNR and CDR2 is FQNEAQ (reference sequence). The CDR3 bases are TGTGCCAGCAGGGGGGAAATTTATAATTCACCCCTCCACTTT. The encoded protein is CASRGEIYNSPLHF.

This clonotype was observed many times. V and J are TRBV7-9 and TRBJ1-1; no definite D call. V shed 6 bases and J shed 1 base, with 12 bases lying between them. The germline CDR1 and CDR2 sequences are SEHNR and FQNEAQ (reference sequence). The CDR3 has 14 residues. In nucleotides, the CDR3 is TGTGCCAGCAGTCTTACGACGGGGAACACTGAAGCTTTCTTT. It is translated as CASSLTTGNTEAFF.